This TCR beta chain was sequenced in a study of beta chain features in type 1 diabetes. Purity above 95% was achieved in all sorted populations. Study-wide points: Among patients with Type 1 diabetes, TCRB CDR3s were moderately but significantly shorter in every one of the four CD4+ subsets.

This clone has only a few counts. Its antigen is not identified. The CDR3 loop spans 17 amino acids. V shed 0 bases, J shed 7 bases, and the junction held 9 bases outside the gene matches. CDR1 is SGHRS and CDR2 is YFSETQ in the germline V gene. The isolated RNA, all of it, was reverse transcribed, so expressed TCRB transcripts were what got sequenced. Generated by immunoSEQ multiplex PCR, the TCRdb table keeps only in-frame clones and is missing some. The sample includes some 160,000 clones, approximately 9.1% of them seen just once. Sequenced material: central memory CD4+ T cells from blood. V gene TRBV5-1 combines with J gene TRBJ2-1, with 11 bases fitting TRBD2. This receptor was identified in a woman aged 25-40 years with type 1 diabetes. The CDR3 reads CASSLAPGLAAENEQFF. In nucleotides, the CDR3 is TGCGCCAGCAGCTTGGCCCCGGGACTAGCGGCGGAAAATGAGCAGTTCTTC.